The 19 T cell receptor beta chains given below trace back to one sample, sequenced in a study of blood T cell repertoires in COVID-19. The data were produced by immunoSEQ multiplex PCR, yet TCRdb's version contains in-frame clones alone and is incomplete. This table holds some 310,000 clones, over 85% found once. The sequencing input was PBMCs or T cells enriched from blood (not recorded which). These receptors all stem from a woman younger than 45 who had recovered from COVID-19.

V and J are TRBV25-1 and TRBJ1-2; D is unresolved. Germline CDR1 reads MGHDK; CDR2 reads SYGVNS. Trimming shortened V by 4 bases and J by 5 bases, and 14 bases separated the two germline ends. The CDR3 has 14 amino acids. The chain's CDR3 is CASSGTGSGYGYTF. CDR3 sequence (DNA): TGTGCCAGCAGTGGTACGGGGTCTGGATATGGCTACACCTTC.

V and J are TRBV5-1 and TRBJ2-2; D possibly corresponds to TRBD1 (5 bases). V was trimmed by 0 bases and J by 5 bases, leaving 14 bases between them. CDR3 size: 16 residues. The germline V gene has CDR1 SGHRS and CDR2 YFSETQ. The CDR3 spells CASSLENGHLTGELFF. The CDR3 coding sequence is TGCGCCAGCAGCTTGGAGAATGGACACTTAACCGGGGAGCTGTTTTTT.

CDR3 bases: TGTGCCATCAGTGAGTCAGGGGCGGTGGCGCAGTATTTT. This gives the protein CAISESGAVAQYF. The rearrangement links TRBV10-3 to TRBJ2-3; tentative D call: TRBD1 (5 bases). V lost 0 bases and J lost 10, with 11 bases in between. CDR3 length: 13 residues. Germline V gene lookup returns CDR1 ENHRY and CDR2 SYGVKD.

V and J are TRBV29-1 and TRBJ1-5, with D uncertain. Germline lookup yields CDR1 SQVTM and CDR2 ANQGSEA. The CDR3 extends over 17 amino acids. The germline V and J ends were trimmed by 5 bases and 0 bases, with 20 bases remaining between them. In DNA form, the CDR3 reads TGCAGCGTTCAGCTCAGCGCAGATCCATATAGCAATCAGCCCCAGCATTTT. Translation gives CSVQLSADPYSNQPQHF.

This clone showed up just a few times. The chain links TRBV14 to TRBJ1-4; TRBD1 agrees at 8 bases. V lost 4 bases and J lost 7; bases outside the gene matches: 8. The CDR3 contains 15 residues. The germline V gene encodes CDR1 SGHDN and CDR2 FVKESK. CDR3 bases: TGTGCCAGCAGCCCCAGGACAGGGATTGGTGAAAAACTGTTTTTT. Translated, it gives CASSPRTGIGEKLFF.

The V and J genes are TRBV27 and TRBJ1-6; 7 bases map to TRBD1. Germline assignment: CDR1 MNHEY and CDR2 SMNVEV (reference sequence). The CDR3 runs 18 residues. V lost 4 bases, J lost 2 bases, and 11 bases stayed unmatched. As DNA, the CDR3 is TGTGCCAGCAGTTCTCTACAGGGGTTAGTAACCTATAATTCACCCCTCCACTTT. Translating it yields CASSSLQGLVTYNSPLHF.

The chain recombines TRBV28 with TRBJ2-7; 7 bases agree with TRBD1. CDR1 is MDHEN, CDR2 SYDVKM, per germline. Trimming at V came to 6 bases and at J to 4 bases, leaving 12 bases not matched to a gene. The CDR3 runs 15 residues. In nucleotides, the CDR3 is TGTGCCAGCAGACTAACGGACAGGCCGGAGTACGAGCAGTACTTC. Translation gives CASRLTDRPEYEQYF. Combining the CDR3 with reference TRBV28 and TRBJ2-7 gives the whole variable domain DVKVTQSSRYLVKRTGEKVFLECVQDMDHENMFWYRQDPGLGLRLIYFSYDVKMKEKGDIPEGYSVSREKKERFSLILESASTNQTSMYLCASRLTDRPEYEQYFGPGTRLTVT.

CDR3 residues: CASSGQDYNEQFF. In nucleotides, the CDR3 is TGTGCCAGCAGTGGACAGGACTACAATGAGCAGTTCTTC. This rearrangement joins TRBV12-3 or TRBV12-4 to TRBJ2-1; TRBD1 aligns across 7 bases. V lost 5 bases to trimming and J lost 3 bases; unmatched junction nucleotides: 1. The CDR3 has 13 residues.

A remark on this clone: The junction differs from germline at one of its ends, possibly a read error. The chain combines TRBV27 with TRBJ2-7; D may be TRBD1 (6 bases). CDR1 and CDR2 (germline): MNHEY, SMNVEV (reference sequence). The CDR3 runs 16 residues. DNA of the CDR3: TGTGCCAGCAGTCTATCTCGGGACACCTTCGTCTACGAGCAGTACTTC. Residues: CASSLSRDTFVYEQYF.

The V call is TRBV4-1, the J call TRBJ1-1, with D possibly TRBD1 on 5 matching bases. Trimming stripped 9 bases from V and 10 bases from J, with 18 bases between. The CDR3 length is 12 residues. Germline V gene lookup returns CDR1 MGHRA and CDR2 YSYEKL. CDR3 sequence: CASRSPQVPAFF. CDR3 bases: TGCGCCAGTCGGTCCCCACAGGTTCCAGCTTTCTTT.

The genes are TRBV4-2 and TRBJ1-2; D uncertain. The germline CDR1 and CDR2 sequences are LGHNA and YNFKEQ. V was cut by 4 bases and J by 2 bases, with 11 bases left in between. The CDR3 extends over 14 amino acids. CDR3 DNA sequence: TGTGCCAGCAGCCGGGCGGGGATCAACTATGGCTACACCTTC. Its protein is CASSRAGINYGYTF.

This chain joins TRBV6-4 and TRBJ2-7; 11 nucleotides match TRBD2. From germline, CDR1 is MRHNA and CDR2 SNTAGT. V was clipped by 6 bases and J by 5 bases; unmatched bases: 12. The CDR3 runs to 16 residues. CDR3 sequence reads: CASSPEASGRTHEQYF. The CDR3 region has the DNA TGTGCCAGCAGCCCTGAGGCTAGCGGGAGGACCCACGAGCAGTACTTC.

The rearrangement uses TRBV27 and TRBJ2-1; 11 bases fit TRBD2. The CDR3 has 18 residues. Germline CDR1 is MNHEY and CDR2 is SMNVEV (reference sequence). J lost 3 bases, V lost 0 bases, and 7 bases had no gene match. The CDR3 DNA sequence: TGTGCCAGCAGTTTATCGTCTATACTAGCGGGAGTCTACAATGAGCAGTTCTTC. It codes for CASSLSSILAGVYNEQFF.

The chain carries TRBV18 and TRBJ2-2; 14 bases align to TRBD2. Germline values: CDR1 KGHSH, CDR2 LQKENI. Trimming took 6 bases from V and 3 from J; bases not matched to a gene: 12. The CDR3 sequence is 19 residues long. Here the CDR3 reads CASSLSTGLAGEYTGELFF. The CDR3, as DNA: TGTGCCAGCTCGCTCTCAACGGGACTAGCGGGAGAATACACCGGGGAGCTGTTTTTT.

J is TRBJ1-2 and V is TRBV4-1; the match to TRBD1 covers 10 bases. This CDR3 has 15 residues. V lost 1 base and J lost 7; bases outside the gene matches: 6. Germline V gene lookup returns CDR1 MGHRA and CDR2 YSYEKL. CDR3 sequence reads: CASSQVGTGDPGYTF. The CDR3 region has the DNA TGCGCCAGCAGCCAAGTTGGGACAGGGGACCCTGGCTACACCTTC.

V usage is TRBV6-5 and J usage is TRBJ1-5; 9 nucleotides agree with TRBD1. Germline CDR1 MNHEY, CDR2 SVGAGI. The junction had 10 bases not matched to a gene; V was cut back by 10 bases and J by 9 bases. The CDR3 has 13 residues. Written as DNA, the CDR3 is TGTGCCATCAAATCGGGACAGGGTGGGCCCCAGCATTTT. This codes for CAIKSGQGGPQHF.

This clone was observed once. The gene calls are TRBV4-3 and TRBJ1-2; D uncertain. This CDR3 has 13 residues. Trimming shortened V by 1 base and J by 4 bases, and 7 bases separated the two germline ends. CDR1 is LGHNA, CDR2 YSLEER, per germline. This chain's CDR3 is CASSQAGPYGYTF. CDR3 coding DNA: TGCGCCAGCAGCCAAGCAGGCCCCTATGGCTACACCTTC.

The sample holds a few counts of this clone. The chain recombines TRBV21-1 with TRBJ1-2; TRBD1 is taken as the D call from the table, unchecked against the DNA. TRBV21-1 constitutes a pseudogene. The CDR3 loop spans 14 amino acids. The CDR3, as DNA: TGTGCCAGCAGCACCGGACAGGATAACTATGGCTACACCTTC. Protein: CASSTGQDNYGYTF.

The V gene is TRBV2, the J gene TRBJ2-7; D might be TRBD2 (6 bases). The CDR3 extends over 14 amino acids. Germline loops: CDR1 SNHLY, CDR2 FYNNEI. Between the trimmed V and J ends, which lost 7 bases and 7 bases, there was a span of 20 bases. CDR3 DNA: TGTGCCAGCACTTCCCGGGACTCCCCCTGGGAGCAGTACTTC. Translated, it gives CASTSRDSPWEQYF.